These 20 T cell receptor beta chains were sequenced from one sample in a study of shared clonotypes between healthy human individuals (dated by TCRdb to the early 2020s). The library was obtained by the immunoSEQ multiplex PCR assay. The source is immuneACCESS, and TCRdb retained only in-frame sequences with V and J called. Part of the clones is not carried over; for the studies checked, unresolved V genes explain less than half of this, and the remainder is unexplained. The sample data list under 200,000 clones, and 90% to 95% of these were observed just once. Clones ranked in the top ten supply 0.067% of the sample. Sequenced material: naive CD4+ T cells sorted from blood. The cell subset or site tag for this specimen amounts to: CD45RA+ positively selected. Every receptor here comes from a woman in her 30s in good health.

CDR3 DNA: TGCAGCGTTGAAAAAGGGACAGGTATTTCCTACGAGCAGTACTTC. It encodes CSVEKGTGISYEQYF. The chain links TRBV29-1 to TRBJ2-7; 8 bases map to TRBD1. CDR3 length: 15 residues. Per germline, CDR1 SQVTM and CDR2 ANQGSEA. V gave up 2 bases and J gave up 1 base; unmatched junction bases: 7.

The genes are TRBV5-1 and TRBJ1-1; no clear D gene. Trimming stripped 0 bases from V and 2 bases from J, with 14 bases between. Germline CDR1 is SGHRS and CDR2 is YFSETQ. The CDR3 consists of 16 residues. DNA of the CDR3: TGCGCCAGCAGCTTGGACCCGGGCGGATTAAACACTGAAGCTTTCTTT. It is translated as CASSLDPGGLNTEAFF.

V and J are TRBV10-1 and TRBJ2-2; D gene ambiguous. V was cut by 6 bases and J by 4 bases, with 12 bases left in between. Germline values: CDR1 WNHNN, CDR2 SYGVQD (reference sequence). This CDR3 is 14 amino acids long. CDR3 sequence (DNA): TGCGCCAGCAGCAGAGAGGTGGGCACCGGGGAGCTGTTTTTT. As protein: CASSREVGTGELFF.

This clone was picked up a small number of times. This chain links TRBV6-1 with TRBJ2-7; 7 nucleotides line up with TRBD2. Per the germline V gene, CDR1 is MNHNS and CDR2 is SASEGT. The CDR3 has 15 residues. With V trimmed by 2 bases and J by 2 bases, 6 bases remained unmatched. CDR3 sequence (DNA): TGTGCCAGCAGTGAAATGGGAGGGGTAGCCTACGAGCAGTACTTC. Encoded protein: CASSEMGGVAYEQYF.

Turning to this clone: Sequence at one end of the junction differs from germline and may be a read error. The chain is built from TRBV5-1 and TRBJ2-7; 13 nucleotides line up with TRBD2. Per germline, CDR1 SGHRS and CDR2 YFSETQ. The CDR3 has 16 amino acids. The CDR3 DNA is TGCGCCAGCAGCTGGGTCGGACTAGCGGGAGATAGTCAGCGTCGATTC. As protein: CASSWVGLAGDSQRRF.

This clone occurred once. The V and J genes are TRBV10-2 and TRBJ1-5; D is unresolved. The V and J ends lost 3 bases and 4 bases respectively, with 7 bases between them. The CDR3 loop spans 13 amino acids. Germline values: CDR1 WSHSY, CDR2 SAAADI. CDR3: CASSDGMNQPQHF. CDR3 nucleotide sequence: TGCGCCAGCAGTGATGGGATGAATCAGCCCCAGCATTTT.

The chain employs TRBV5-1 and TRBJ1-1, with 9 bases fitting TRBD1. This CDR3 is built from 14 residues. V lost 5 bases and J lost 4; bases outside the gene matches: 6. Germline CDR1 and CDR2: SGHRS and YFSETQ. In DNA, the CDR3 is TGCGCCAGCAGATCCACAGGGGGCTCCACTGAAGCTTTCTTT. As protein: CASRSTGGSTEAFF.

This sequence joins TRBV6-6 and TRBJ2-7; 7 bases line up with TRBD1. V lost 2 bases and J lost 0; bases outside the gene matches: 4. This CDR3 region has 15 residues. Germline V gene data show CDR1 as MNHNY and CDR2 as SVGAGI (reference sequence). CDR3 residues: CASSYTGDVSYEQYF. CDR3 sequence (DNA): TGTGCCAGCAGTTACACAGGGGATGTCTCCTACGAGCAGTACTTC.

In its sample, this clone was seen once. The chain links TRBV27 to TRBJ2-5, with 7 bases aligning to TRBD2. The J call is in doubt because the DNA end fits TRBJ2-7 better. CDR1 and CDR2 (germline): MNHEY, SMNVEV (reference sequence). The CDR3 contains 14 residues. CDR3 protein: CASALLGTTLEQYF. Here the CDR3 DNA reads TGTGCCAGTGCCCTCCTCGGGACTACTCTCGAGCAGTACTTC.

Here the CDR3 DNA reads TGCGCCAGCAGCTTGGATGGCCTACGGACAGTTTCTGGGGCCAACGTCCTGACTTTC. Protein sequence: CASSLDGLRTVSGANVLTF. This rearrangement joins TRBV5-1 to TRBJ2-6, with a possible D match to TRBD1 (6 bases). V was clipped by 0 bases and J by 1 base, with 17 bases between them. The CDR3 consists of 19 residues. The germline V gene encodes CDR1 SGHRS and CDR2 YFSETQ.

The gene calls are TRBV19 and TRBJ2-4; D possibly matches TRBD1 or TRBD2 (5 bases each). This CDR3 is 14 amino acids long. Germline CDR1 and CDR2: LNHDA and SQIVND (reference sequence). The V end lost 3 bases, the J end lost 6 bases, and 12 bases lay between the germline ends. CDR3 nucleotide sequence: TGTGCCAGTAGTATGGGGGATTCCAGAAACATTCAGTACTTC. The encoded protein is CASSMGDSRNIQYF.

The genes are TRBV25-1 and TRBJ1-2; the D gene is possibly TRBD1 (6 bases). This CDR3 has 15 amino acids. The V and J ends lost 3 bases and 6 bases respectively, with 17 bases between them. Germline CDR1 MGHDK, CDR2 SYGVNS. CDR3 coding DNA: TGTGCCAGCAGTGACCCCGCGTCAGGGGCGGATGGCTACACCTTC. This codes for CASSDPASGADGYTF.

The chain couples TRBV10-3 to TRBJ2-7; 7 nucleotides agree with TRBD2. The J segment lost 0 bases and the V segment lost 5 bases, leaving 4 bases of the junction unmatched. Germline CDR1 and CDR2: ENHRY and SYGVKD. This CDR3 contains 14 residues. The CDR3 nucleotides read TGTGCCATCAGTCCGAGCGGGATCTCCTACGAGCAGTACTTC. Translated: CAISPSGISYEQYF.

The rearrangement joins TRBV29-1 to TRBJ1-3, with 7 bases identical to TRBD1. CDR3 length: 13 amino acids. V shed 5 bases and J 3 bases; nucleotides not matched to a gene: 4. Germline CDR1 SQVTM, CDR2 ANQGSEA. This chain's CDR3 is CSVRTGGGNTIYF. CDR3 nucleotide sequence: TGCAGCGTTCGGACAGGAGGTGGAAACACCATATATTTT.

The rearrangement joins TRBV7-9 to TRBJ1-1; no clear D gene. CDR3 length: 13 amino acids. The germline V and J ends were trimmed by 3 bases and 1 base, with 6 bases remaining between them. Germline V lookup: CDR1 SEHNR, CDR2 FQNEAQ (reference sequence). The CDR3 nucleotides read TGTGCCAGCAGCTTGGAGACGAACACTGAAGCTTTCTTT. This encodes CASSLETNTEAFF.

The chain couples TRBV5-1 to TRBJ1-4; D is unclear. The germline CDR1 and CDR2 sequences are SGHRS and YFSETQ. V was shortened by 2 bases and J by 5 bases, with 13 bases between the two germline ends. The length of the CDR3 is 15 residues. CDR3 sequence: CASSFIGLQNEKLFF. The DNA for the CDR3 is TGCGCCAGCAGCTTCATAGGGTTACAGAATGAAAAACTGTTTTTT.

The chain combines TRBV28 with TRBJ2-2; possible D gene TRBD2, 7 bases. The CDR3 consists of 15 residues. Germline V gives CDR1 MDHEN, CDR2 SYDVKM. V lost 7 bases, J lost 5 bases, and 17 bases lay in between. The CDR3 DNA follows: TGTGCCAGCACCCCACTGAGGGGGGGGACCGGGGAGCTGTTTTTT. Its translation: CASTPLRGGTGELFF.

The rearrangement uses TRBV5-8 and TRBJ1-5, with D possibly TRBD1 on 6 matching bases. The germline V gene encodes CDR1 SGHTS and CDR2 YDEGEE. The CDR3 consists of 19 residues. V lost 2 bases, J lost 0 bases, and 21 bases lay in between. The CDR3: CASSFYSGTLALSNQPQHF. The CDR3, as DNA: TGTGCCAGCAGCTTCTACTCCGGGACACTTGCCCTTAGCAATCAGCCCCAGCATTTT.

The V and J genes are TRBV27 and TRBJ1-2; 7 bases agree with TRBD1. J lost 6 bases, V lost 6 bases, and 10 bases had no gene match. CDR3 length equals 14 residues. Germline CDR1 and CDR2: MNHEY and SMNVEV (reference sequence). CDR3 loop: CASRGGGRGDGYTF. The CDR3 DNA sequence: TGTGCCAGCAGAGGTGGCGGCAGGGGGGATGGCTACACCTTC.

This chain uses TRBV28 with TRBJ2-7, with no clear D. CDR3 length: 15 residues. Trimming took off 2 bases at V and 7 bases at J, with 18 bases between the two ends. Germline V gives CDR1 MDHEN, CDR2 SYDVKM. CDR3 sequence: CASSLGPSRSGEQYF. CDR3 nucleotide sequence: TGTGCCAGCAGTTTAGGGCCCTCAAGGAGTGGGGAGCAGTACTTC.